A selection of T cell receptor beta chains follows, all from one sample in a study of blood T cell repertoires in COVID-19. Produced via immunoSEQ multiplex PCR; TCRdb's table is partial and in-frame only. Of about 100,000 clones detected, approximately 86% appear once; the ten largest clones hold roughly 12%. Sequenced sample: peripheral blood. These receptors came from a man aged 50-59 years with active or convalescent COVID-19. CDR3s leave out the opening cysteine and the closing phenylalanine or tryptophan. Fields, in order: J gene, V gene, D gene, CDR3 protein. A D gene is named only where the DNA matches it firmly.

>TRBJ1-1|TRBV3-1/TRBV3-2|NA
ASSSTSHGAF
>TRBJ2-5|TRBV29-1|NA
SGKLGRVETQY
>TRBJ1-1|TRBV12-3/TRBV12-4|TRBD1
ASRTGEQAF
>TRBJ2-7|TRBV10-2|NA
ASSESWGPYEQY
>TRBJ2-5|TRBV4-2|TRBD1
ASSQGGTGNQETQY
>TRBJ2-7|TRBV11-3|TRBD1
ASSPTGGGYEQY
>TRBJ2-7|TRBV7-6|NA
ASSTGGEQY
>TRBJ2-7|TRBV24-1|TRBD1
ATSDPGQGTYEQY
>TRBJ2-2|TRBV10-1|NA
ASSEGGAGTGELF
>TRBJ2-3|TRBV5-4|TRBD1
ASSLDGTGAESTQY
>TRBJ2-1|TRBV10-1|NA
ATSRVVGDEQF
>TRBJ2-7|TRBV7-6|NA
ASSSGTLSSYEQY
>TRBJ2-3|TRBV7-3|TRBD2
ASSSSGSTDTQY
>TRBJ1-6|TRBV4-1|NA
ASSQVTGQRGGRNSPLH
>TRBJ1-4|TRBV14|NA
ASSQFSAQGRGEKLF
>TRBJ2-1|TRBV19|TRBD2
ASSIDRLAGYNEQF
>TRBJ2-1|TRBV20-1|NA
SASGRGEQF
>TRBJ1-1|TRBV7-8|TRBD1
ASSLLSRTRDRGRTEAF
>TRBJ1-2|TRBV12-3/TRBV12-4|NA
ASSPPGEGGYT
>TRBJ2-1|TRBV20-1|TRBD2
SASFSSGRYRVAEQF
>TRBJ2-1|TRBV11-3|TRBD2
ASSLTGLVGEGSYNEQF
>TRBJ2-1|TRBV11-3|TRBD2
ASSLVGAGERNEQF
>TRBJ1-1|TRBV2|NA
ARQGYPEAF
>TRBJ1-1|TRBV4-1|NA
ASSQDPRIGARDTEAF
>TRBJ2-3|TRBV5-1|NA
ASSLGSGTDTQY